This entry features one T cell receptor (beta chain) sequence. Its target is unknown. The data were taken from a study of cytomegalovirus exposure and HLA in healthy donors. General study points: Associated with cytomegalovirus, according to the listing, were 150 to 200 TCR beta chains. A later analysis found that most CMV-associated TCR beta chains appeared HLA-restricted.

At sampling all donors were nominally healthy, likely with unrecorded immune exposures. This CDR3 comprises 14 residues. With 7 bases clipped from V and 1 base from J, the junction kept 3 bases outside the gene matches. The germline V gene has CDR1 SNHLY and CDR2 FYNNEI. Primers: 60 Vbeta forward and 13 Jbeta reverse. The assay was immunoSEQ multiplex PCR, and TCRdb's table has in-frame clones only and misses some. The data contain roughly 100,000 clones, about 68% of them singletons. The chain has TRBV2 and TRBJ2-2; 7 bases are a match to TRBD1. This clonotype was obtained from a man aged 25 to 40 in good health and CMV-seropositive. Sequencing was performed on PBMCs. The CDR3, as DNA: TGTGCCAGCAATCGACAGGGGAACACCGGGGAGCTGTTTTTT. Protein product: CASNRQGNTGELFF.